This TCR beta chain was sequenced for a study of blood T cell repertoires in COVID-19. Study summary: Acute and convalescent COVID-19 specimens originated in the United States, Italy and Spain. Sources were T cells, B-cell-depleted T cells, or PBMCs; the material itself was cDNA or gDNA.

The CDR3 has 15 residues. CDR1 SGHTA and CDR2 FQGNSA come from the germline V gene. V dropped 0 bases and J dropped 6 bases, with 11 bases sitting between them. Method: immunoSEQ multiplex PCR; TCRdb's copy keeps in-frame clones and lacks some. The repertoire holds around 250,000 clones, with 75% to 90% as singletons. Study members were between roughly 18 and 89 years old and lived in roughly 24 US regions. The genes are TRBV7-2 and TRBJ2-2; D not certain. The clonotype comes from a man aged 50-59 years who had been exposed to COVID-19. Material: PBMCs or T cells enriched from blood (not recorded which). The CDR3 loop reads CASSLARSTPGELFF. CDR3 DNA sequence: TGTGCCAGCAGCTTAGCGCGCTCGACTCCCGGGGAGCTGTTTTTT.